The next 27 T cell receptor beta chains were all read from a single sample in a study of low-dose radiotherapy and immunotherapy resistance in tumors. Priming of first-strand cDNA relied on TRAV- and TRBV-specific primers (covering alpha and beta chains). PCR amplification of the TCRs was performed with Phusion for 15 to 25 PCR cycles, and it relied on a constant-region primer together with a V-primer adapter. TCRdb redid the calling of the reads with MiXCR, one entry per CDR3 protein. The sample carries around 84,000 distinct CDR3 sequences, less than 20% recorded once. Time point defined: after trial treatment. Indicated treatment: LDRT plus nivolumab, ipilimumab, low-dose cyclophosphamide and aspirin (RACIN trial). The sequences come from PBMCs, collected after low-dose radiotherapy plus immunotherapy. The receptors shown here come from a male donor with prostate cancer.

This clonotype was observed at least ten times. The chain joins TRBV5-4 to TRBJ2-4, with 7 bases fitting TRBD2. CDR1 is SGHNT and CDR2 is YYREEE in the germline V gene (reference sequence). Trimming at V came to 4 bases and at J to 3 bases, leaving 7 bases not matched to a gene. CDR3 size: 15 residues. The CDR3 DNA is TGTGCCAGCAGCAGAAAGAGCGGGGACAAAAACATTCAGTACTTC. It is translated as CASSRKSGDKNIQYF.

At least ten counts were recorded for this clonotype. V gene TRBV7-2 combines with J gene TRBJ1-2, with 11 nucleotides matching TRBD1. CDR1 and CDR2 from the germline V gene are SGHTA and FQGNSA. This CDR3 is built from 12 residues. The ends lost 5 bases at V and 12 bases at J; junction bases unmatched: 5. The CDR3 coding sequence is TGTGCCAGCAGCCCCGGACAGGGGGCAGACACCTTC. Its protein product is CASSPGQGADTF.

About this clonotype: With a far larger clone one base away, a read error is the likely cause. The CDR3 is CASSLEWSRVYEQYF. CDR3 sequence (DNA): TGTGCCAGCAGCTTAGAGTGGAGCAGGGTCTACGAGCAGTACTTC. This sequence joins TRBV7-9 and TRBJ2-7, with a weak D call TRBD1 (5 bases). The ends were cut back, 1 base at V and 3 bases at J, with 13 bases in the middle. The germline V gene encodes CDR1 SEHNR and CDR2 FQNEAQ (reference sequence). The CDR3 totals 15 residues.

This clonotype was detected ten times or more. The chain couples TRBV20-1 to TRBJ1-5, with a weak D call TRBD1 (6 bases). Trimming removed 5 bases at V and 8 bases at J, with 19 bases between. Germline V gene sequence: CDR1 DFQATT, CDR2 SNEGSKA (reference sequence). The CDR3 runs to 14 residues. In DNA, the CDR3 is TGCAGTGCTGCAAAGGACAGTACCTTAAAGCCCCAGCATTTT. This encodes CSAAKDSTLKPQHF.

This clonotype occurred many times. The V and J genes are TRBV30 and TRBJ1-1; D call uncertain. V was cut by 0 bases and J by 1 base, with 6 bases left in between. CDR1 is GTSNPN and CDR2 is SVGIG in the germline V gene (reference sequence). This CDR3 is 13 amino acids long. Written as DNA, the CDR3 is TGTGCCTGGAGTGTACCACAGAACACTGAAGCTTTCTTT. Its translation: CAWSVPQNTEAFF.

This clonotype has a count of ten or more. This chain uses TRBV28 with TRBJ1-4; D perhaps matches TRBD1 (5 bases). Germline V gives CDR1 MDHEN, CDR2 SYDVKM. The CDR3 has 13 amino acids. Trimming cost V 8 bases and J 0 bases, with 7 bases left between them. Here the CDR3 reads CASSQATNEKLFF. In DNA form, the CDR3 reads TGTGCCAGCTCACAGGCAACTAATGAAAAACTGTTTTTT.

This chain links TRBV28 with TRBJ2-3; TRBD2 agrees at 10 bases. Trimming at V came to 1 base and at J to 1 base, leaving 5 bases not matched to a gene. Germline assignment: CDR1 MDHEN and CDR2 SYDVKM. The CDR3 has 17 residues. CDR3: CASSLLPGTSGTDTQYF. In DNA, the CDR3 is TGTGCCAGCAGTTTATTGCCCGGGACTAGCGGCACAGATACGCAGTATTTT.

This clonotype was counted at least ten times. The V and J genes are TRBV28 and TRBJ2-7; D is possibly TRBD1 (5 bases). Germline CDR1 reads MDHEN; CDR2 reads SYDVKM. Trimming shortened V by 3 bases and J by 6 bases, and 21 bases separated the two germline ends. This CDR3 region has 16 residues. CDR3 residues: CASSFAFGPTGVEQYF. The DNA of the CDR3 is TGTGCCAGCAGTTTTGCCTTTGGTCCCACAGGAGTCGAGCAGTACTTC.

This clonotype was seen ten or more times. V usage is TRBV28 and J usage is TRBJ2-7; D is possibly TRBD1 or TRBD2 (5 bases each). Germline V gene lookup returns CDR1 MDHEN and CDR2 SYDVKM. This CDR3 has 14 amino acids. V was pared by 5 bases and J by 5 bases, with 16 bases between. The CDR3 DNA reads as TGTGCCAGCAGTCCCGATATGGGGGACGACGAGCAGTACTTC. Protein sequence: CASSPDMGDDEQYF.

The J gene is TRBJ1-5, the V gene TRBV3-1; no clear D gene. CDR1 and CDR2 from the germline V gene are LGHDT and YNNKEL (reference sequence). Trimming removed 8 bases from V and 2 bases from J, with 7 bases in between. This CDR3 region has 12 residues. CDR3 nucleotide sequence: TGTGCCAGCGGTTCGGGCAATCAGCCCCAGCATTTT. Protein product: CASGSGNQPQHF.

The chain is built from TRBV19 and TRBJ2-1; D unresolved. Germline CDR1 and CDR2: LNHDA and SQIVND (reference sequence). This CDR3 is built from 12 residues. Trimming cost V 1 base and J 6 bases, with 4 bases left between them. The CDR3 here is CASSIAANEQFF. CDR3 coding DNA: TGTGCCAGTAGTATAGCTGCCAATGAGCAGTTCTTC. Using reference TRBV19 and TRBJ2-1 for the parts outside the CDR3, the full variable domain is DGGITQSPKYLFRKEGQNVTLSCEQNLNHDAMYWYRQDPGQGLRLIYYSQIVNDFQKGDIAEGYSVSREKKESFPLTVTSAQKNPTAFYLCASSIAANEQFFGPGTRLTVL.

This clonotype appeared many times. The chain is built from TRBV28 and TRBJ2-3; TRBD2 matches 11 bases. From germline, CDR1 is MDHEN and CDR2 SYDVKM. The V and J ends lost 6 bases and 2 bases, in that order; junction bases with no gene match: 10. This CDR3 region has 17 residues. The CDR3 sequence: CASSLPGLAGNTDTQYF. The CDR3 DNA sequence: TGTGCCAGCAGCCTACCCGGACTAGCGGGTAACACAGATACGCAGTATTTT.

This clonotype showed up many times. The chain uses TRBV6-5 and TRBJ2-7; D may be TRBD2 (6 bases). From germline, CDR1 is MNHEY and CDR2 SVGAGI. Trimming removed 6 bases at V and 9 bases at J, with 18 bases between. The CDR3 loop spans 13 amino acids. CDR3 amino acids: CASSSLEGFGQYF. As DNA, the CDR3 is TGTGCCAGCAGCAGTCTGGAGGGATTCGGGCAGTACTTC.

Many counts were recorded for this clonotype. The V gene is TRBV12-3 or TRBV12-4, the J gene TRBJ2-2; maybe TRBD1 (5 bases). CDR3 length: 15 residues. V was cut by 7 bases and J by 1 base, with 13 bases left in between. In DNA form, the CDR3 reads TGTGCCAGCAAGCGTGGGGCTTTGAACACCGGGGAGCTGTTTTTT. Its protein is CASKRGALNTGELFF.

This clonotype was seen at least ten times. This chain uses TRBV7-9 with TRBJ1-4; D is perhaps TRBD1 (6 bases). This CDR3 has 15 amino acids. Between the trimmed V and J ends, which lost 2 bases and 0 bases, there was a span of 7 bases. CDR1 SEHNR and CDR2 FQNEAQ come from the germline V gene (reference sequence). CDR3 amino acids: CASSLWTATNEKLFF. The CDR3 bases are TGTGCCAGCAGCTTATGGACAGCAACTAATGAAAAACTGTTTTTT.

Many counts were recorded for this clonotype. The rearrangement links TRBV5-1 to TRBJ2-2; 12 nucleotides line up with TRBD2. The CDR3 spans 15 residues. Germline CDR1 and CDR2: SGHRS and YFSETQ. The V segment lost 4 bases and the J segment 6 bases; nucleotides outside the gene matches: 4. The CDR3 DNA reads as TGCGCCAGCAGCCTCCTAGCGGGAGGGTCCGGGGAGCTGTTTTTT. This gives the protein CASSLLAGGSGELFF.

In this sample, this clonotype turned up many times. The chain uses TRBV7-9 and TRBJ1-6; TRBD1 matches at 7 bases. The V segment lost 1 base and the J segment 9 bases; nucleotides outside the gene matches: 3. This CDR3 comprises 14 residues. Germline lookup yields CDR1 SEHNR and CDR2 FQNEAQ (reference sequence). The DNA for the CDR3 is TGTGCCAGCAGCTTAGGGGACAGCAGTTCACCCCTCCACTTT. The encoded protein is CASSLGDSSSPLHF.

This clonotype was seen ten or more times. This chain uses TRBV15 with TRBJ2-7; 7 positions agree with TRBD1. Germline lookup yields CDR1 LNHNV and CDR2 YYDKDF (reference sequence). This CDR3 is built from 13 residues. V trimming: 0 bases; J trimming: 5 bases; junction bases outside the gene matches: 1. The CDR3 coding sequence is TGTGCCACCAGCAGAGATACAGGGGACGAGCAGTACTTC. It is translated as CATSRDTGDEQYF.

The chain's CDR3 is CASLGGATDTQYF. The CDR3 nucleotides read TGTGCCAGCCTTGGCGGGGCCACAGATACGCAGTATTTT. The chain joins TRBV28 to TRBJ2-3, with TRBD2 as a possible D gene (6 bases). V was cut by 8 bases and J by 2 bases, with 11 bases left in between. The CDR3 is 13 residues long. Germline V CDR1 and CDR2: MDHEN, SYDVKM.

The sample holds one count of this clonotype. The CDR3 spells CASSYSSANYGYTF. The CDR3 DNA reads as TGTGCCAGCAGTTACTCTTCGGCTAACTATGGCTACACCTTC. The chain recombines TRBV6-5 with TRBJ1-2; D is uncertain. In germline, CDR1 is MNHEY, CDR2 SVGAGI. Trimming stripped 0 bases from V and 0 bases from J, with 5 bases between. There are 14 residues in the CDR3.

This clonotype was observed many times. This chain uses TRBV18 with TRBJ1-6; D is uncertain. Germline V gene data show CDR1 as KGHSH and CDR2 as LQKENI. This CDR3 is built from 16 residues. V was trimmed by 4 bases and J by 7 bases, leaving 17 bases between them. CDR3 region: CASSQRPDGMNSPLHF. In DNA, the CDR3 is TGTGCCAGCTCACAACGACCGGACGGTATGAATTCACCCCTCCACTTT.

This clonotype occurred many times. This chain links TRBV11-1 with TRBJ2-7; a possible D gene is TRBD2 (6 bases). Germline lookup yields CDR1 SGHAT and CDR2 FQDESV (reference sequence). The CDR3 consists of 15 residues. Between the trimmed V and J ends, which lost 5 bases and 2 bases, there was a span of 16 bases. The CDR3 sequence: CASSQSGTGAYEQYF. Here the CDR3 DNA reads TGTGCCAGCAGCCAGTCCGGGACTGGGGCCTACGAGCAGTACTTC.

This clonotype came up many times. This chain joins TRBV7-2 and TRBJ2-7, with a weak D call TRBD2 (6 bases). The CDR3 totals 16 residues. Per the germline V gene, CDR1 is SGHTA and CDR2 is FQGNSA. V lost 1 base to trimming and J lost 2 bases, with 15 bases between them. This CDR3 reads CASSLERLATPYEQYF. In DNA form, the CDR3 reads TGTGCCAGCAGCTTAGAACGGCTAGCGACGCCCTACGAGCAGTACTTC.

The table lists this clonotype with many counts. This chain connects TRBV20-1 to TRBJ1-5; D is undetermined. Trimming took 3 bases from V and 2 from J, leaving 11 bases between them. Germline loops: CDR1 DFQATT, CDR2 SNEGSKA (reference sequence). The CDR3 has 14 residues. In DNA form, the CDR3 reads TGCAGTGCTAGTGCCGTTGAACGCAATCAGCCCCAGCATTTT. Its translation is CSASAVERNQPQHF.

This clonotype has a count of ten or more. The chain carries TRBV7-2 and TRBJ2-1, with 7 bases identical to TRBD2. The CDR3 has 17 amino acids. Germline CDR1 is SGHTA and CDR2 is FQGNSA. With 3 bases clipped from V and 1 base from J, the junction kept 9 bases outside the gene matches. CDR3 in DNA: TGTGCCAGCAGCTTTCCCCGGGGAGGGGTTTCCTACAATGAGCAGTTCTTC. Translated, it gives CASSFPRGGVSYNEQFF. Combining the CDR3 with reference TRBV7-2 and TRBJ2-1 gives the whole variable domain GAGVSQSPSNKVTEKGKDVELRCDPISGHTALYWYRQSLGQGLEFLIYFQGNSAPDKSGLPSDRFSAERTGGSVSTLTIQRTQQEDSAVYLCASSFPRGGVSYNEQFFGPGTRLTVL.

There are many counts of this clonotype. The CDR3 region is CASSQGSGRREETQYF. Here the CDR3 DNA reads TGTGCCAGCAGCCAAGGTAGCGGGAGAAGGGAGGAGACCCAGTACTTC. This chain connects TRBV4-2 to TRBJ2-5; TRBD2 matches 9 bases. This CDR3 contains 16 residues. The V segment lost 1 base and the J segment 5 bases; nucleotides outside the gene matches: 8. Germline V CDR1 and CDR2: LGHNA, YNFKEQ.

In this sample, this clonotype turned up many times. The chain joins TRBV20-1 to TRBJ1-5, with TRBD1 identical over 7 bases. The CDR3 runs to 14 residues. Looked up from germline, CDR1 is DFQATT and CDR2 is SNEGSKA (reference sequence). J was trimmed by 1 base and V by 2 bases; bases with no gene match: 2. Written as DNA, the CDR3 is TGCAGTGCTAGACAGGGGGGAAGCAATCAGCCCCAGCATTTT. Amino acid sequence: CSARQGGSNQPQHF.